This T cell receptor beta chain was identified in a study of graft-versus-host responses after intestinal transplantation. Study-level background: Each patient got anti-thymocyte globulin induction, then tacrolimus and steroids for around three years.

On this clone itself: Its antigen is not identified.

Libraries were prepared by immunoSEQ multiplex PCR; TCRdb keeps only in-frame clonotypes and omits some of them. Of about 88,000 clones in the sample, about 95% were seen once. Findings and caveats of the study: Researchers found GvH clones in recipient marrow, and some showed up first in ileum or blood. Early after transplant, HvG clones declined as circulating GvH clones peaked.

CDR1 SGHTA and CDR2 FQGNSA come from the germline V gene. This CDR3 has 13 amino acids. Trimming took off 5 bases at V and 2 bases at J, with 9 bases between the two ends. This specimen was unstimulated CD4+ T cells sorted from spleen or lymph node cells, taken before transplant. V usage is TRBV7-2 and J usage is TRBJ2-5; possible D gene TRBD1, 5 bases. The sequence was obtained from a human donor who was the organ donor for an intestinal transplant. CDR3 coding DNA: TGTGCCAGCAGCCGACAGACTCAAGAGACCCAGTACTTC. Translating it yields CASSRQTQETQYF. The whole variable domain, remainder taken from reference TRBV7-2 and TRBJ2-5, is GAGVSQSPSNKVTEKGKDVELRCDPISGHTALYWYRQSLGQGLEFLIYFQGNSAPDKSGLPSDRFSAERTGGSVSTLTIQRTQQEDSAVYLCASSRQTQETQYFGPGTRLLVL.